A single T cell receptor (beta chain) is shown here with its context. These data belong to a study of blood T cell repertoires in COVID-19. Turning to the study itself: There were acute and convalescent COVID-19 samples, and they came from the United States, Italy and Spain. Nucleic acid was either cDNA or gDNA, and it came from T cells, B-cell-depleted T cells, or PBMCs.

In the original workflow: Using reference gene primer amplification, nucleated cell counts were estimated. Profiling relied on immunoSEQ multiplex PCR, and the TCRdb table lists in-frame clones only, not all of them. Clonal size and the V and J genes are those of that table, whereas D and trimming came from the DNA. This table has under 350,000 clones, around 89% appearing once. V shed 4 bases, J shed 0 bases, and the junction held 9 bases outside the gene matches. CDR3 length: 18 residues. Germline lookup yields CDR1 SGHRS and CDR2 YFSETQ. The material sequenced was peripheral blood. The source of this sequence is a man between 40 and 49 years old with acute or convalescent COVID-19. This chain connects TRBV5-1 to TRBJ2-6; 8 bases line up with TRBD2. CDR3 amino acids: CASSLYGGASSGANVLTF. CDR3 sequence (DNA): TGCGCCAGCAGCCTCTACGGGGGGGCTAGCTCTGGGGCCAACGTCCTGACTTTC. The full variable domain, completed using reference TRBV5-1 and TRBJ2-6, is KAGVTQTPRYLIKTRGQQVTLSCSPISGHRSVSWYQQTPGQGLQFLFEYFSETQRNKGNFPGRFSGRQFSNSRSEMNVSTLELGDSALYLCASSLYGGASSGANVLTFGAGSRLTVL.